This T cell receptor beta chain was identified during a study of blood T cell repertoires in COVID-19 (dated by TCRdb to 2020 to 2022). For context, the study as a whole: Samples covering the acute and convalescent phases of COVID-19 were provided by collaborators in the United States, Italy and Spain. The prospective study material was composed of cDNA or gDNA derived from T cells, B-cell-depleted T cells, or PBMCs. Samples were obtained from the ongoing ImmuneRACE study (first 160 participants) and from roughly 1,300 subjects provided by 6 global collaborators. Sample metadata almost always included a de-identified subject ID, COVID-19 status, age in years and sex. The dataset comprised deeply sampled blood TCRbeta repertoires from subjects exposed to, actively infected with, or recovered from COVID-19. Where HLA class I and class II types were available, the types were taken from metadata supplied by the sample provider, not from assay-based typing. The repertoires were released in a freely available public database intended as a resource for research on the immune response to SARS-CoV-2. Study-wide findings and limitations: Clinical and demographic metadata were provided uncurated, with the amount varying by source and participant.

Of note for this clone: Its recognized antigen is unknown. Base-call qualities are not available, and no considerably larger clone is one nucleotide away.

The CDR3 covers 15 residues, taking in both the cysteine and the phenylalanine. The sequence is cut down to CDR3 DNA, 45 bases in frame from base 1. V is cut back by 3 bases and J by 5 bases, with 4 bases in the junction unmatched. CDR1 and CDR2, per the germline V gene, are SGHAT and FQNNGV. At one collaborating source in Seattle, patients were enrolled during active infection and were followed longitudinally through the course of disease. Whole blood was collected in K2EDTA tubes by collaborating institutions according to the institutions' own protocols. For TCRbeta analysis, collaborators shipped samples as frozen whole blood, isolated PBMCs, or DNA extracted from either of those sample types. The immunoSEQ Assay, a bias-controlled multiplex PCR, was used to amplify TCRbeta CDR3 regions from genomic DNA. Concerning the study's data processing: Within the assay, amplification of reference gene primers was used to estimate how many nucleated cells each sample contained. Sequence reads were collapsed and filtered to measure the absolute abundance of every unique TCRbeta CDR3 rearrangement. For each sample, productive Simpson clonality was calculated as the square root of Simpson's diversity index across productive rearrangements. This immuneACCESS table, as held by TCRdb, lists in-frame sequences with V and J called but not all clones. Of the missing ones, under half trace to an unresolved V gene in checked studies; the others have no known cause. That table gives V, J and clone size, and the DNA gave D and trimming. The sample table records hundreds of thousands of clones; approximately 89% of these occur just once. The ten largest clones represent 2.3% of the sample.

The chain employs TRBV11-2 and TRBJ1-4, with TRBD1 matching 9 junction bases. The sample taken for sequencing was peripheral blood. This clonotype originated in a woman aged 55 to 70 with COVID-19, enrolled during active disease. The CDR3 has the sequence CASSLTGGENEKLFF. The sequenced DNA is TGTGCCAGCAGCTTGACAGGGGGAGAAAATGAAAAACTGTTTTTT. The reference TRBV11-2 and TRBJ1-4 proteins fill in what lies around the CDR3, so the full variable domain reads EAGVAQSPRYKIIEKRQSVAFWCNPISGHATLYWYQQILGQGPKLLIQFQNNGVVDDSQLPKDRFSAERLKGVDSTLKIQPAKLEDSAVYLCASSLTGGENEKLFFGSGTQLSVL.